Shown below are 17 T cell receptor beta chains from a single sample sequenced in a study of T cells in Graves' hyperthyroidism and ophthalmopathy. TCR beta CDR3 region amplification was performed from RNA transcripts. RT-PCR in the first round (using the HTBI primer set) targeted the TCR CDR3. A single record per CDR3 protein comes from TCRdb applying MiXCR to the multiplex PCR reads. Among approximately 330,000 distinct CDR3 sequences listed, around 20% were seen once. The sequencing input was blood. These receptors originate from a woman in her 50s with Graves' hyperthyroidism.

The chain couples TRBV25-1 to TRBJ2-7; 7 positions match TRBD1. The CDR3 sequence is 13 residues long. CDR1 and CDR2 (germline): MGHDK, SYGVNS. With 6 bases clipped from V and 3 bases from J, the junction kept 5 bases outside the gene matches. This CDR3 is CASRQTGVYEQYF. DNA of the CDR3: TGTGCCAGCAGACAAACAGGGGTCTACGAGCAGTACTTC.

The CDR3 DNA is TGTGCCAGCAGTTTAGCAGGGGATAAGCAGTTCTTC. This codes for CASSLAGDKQFF. V gene TRBV12-3 or TRBV12-4 combines with J gene TRBJ2-1; a weak D match, TRBD1 (5 bases). The CDR3 length is 12 residues. The V end lost 0 bases, the J end lost 11 bases, and 8 bases lay between the germline ends.

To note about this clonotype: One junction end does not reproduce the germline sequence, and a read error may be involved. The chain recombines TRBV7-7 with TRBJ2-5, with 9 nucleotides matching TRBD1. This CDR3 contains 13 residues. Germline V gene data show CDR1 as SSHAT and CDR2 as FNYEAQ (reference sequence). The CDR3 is CASSLGQGTTQYF. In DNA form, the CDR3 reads TGTGCTAGCAGCTTGGGACAGGGAACGACCCAGTACTTC.

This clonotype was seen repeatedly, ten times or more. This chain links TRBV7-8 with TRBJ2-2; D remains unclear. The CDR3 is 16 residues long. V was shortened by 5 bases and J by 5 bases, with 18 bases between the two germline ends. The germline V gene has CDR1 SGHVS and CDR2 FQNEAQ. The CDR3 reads CASSPIQGGRTGELFF. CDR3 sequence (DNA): TGTGCCAGCAGCCCAATCCAAGGCGGACGGACCGGGGAGCTGTTTTTT. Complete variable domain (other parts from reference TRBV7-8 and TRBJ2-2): GAGVSQSPRYKVAKRGQDVALRCDPISGHVSLFWYQQALGQGPEFLTYFQNEAQLDKSGLPSDRFFAERPEGSVSTLKIQRTQQEDSAVYLCASSPIQGGRTGELFFGEGSRLTVL.

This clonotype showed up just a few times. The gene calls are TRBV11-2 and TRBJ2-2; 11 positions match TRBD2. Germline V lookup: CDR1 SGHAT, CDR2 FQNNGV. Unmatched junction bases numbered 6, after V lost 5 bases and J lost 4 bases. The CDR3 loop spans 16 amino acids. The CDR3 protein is CASSNLLAGGTGELFF. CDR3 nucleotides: TGTGCCAGCAGCAATCTTCTAGCGGGGGGCACCGGGGAGCTGTTTTTT.

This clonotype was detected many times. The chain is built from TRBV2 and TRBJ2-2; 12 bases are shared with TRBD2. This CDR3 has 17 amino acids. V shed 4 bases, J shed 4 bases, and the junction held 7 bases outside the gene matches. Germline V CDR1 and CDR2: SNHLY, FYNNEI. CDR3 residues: CASSVLAGGRGTGELFF. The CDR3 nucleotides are TGTGCCAGCAGTGTCCTAGCGGGGGGGCGAGGCACCGGGGAGCTGTTTTTT.

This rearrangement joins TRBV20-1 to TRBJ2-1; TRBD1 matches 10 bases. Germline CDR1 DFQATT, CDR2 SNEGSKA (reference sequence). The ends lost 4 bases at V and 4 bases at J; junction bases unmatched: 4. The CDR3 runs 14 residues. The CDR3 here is CSAMGQGIYNEQFF. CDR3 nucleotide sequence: TGCAGTGCTATGGGACAGGGGATATACAATGAGCAGTTCTTC.

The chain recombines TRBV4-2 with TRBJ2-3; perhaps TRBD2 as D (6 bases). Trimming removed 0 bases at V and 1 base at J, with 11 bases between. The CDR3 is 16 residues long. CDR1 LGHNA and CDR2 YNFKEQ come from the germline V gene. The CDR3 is CASSQEGSGGTDTQYF. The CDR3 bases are TGTGCCAGCAGCCAAGAGGGTAGCGGAGGCACAGATACGCAGTATTTT.

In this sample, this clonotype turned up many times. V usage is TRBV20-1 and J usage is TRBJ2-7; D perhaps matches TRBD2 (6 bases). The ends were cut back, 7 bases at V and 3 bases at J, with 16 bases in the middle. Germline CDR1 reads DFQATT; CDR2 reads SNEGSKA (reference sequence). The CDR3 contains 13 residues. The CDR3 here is CSGTGSTFYEQYF. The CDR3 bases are TGCAGTGGGACCGGGAGCACATTCTACGAGCAGTACTTC.

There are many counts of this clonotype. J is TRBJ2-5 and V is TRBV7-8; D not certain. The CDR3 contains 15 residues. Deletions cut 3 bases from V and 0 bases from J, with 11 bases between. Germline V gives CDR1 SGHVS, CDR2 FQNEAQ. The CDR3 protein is CASSLPLTDQETQYF. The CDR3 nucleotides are TGTGCCAGCAGCTTGCCCTTAACAGACCAAGAGACCCAGTACTTC.

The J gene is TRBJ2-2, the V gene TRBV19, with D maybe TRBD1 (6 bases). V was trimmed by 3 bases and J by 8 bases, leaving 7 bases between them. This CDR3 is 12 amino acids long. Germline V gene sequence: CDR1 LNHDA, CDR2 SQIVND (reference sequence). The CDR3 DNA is TGTGCCAGTAGTATCAGGGGAGGGGAGCTGTTTTTT. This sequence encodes CASSIRGGELFF.

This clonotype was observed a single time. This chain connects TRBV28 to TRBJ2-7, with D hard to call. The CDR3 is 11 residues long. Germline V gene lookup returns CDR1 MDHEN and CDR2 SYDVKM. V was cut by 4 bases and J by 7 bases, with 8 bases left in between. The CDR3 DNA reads TGTGCCAGCAGTTCGACCCGGGAGCAGTACTTC. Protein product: CASSSTREQYF.

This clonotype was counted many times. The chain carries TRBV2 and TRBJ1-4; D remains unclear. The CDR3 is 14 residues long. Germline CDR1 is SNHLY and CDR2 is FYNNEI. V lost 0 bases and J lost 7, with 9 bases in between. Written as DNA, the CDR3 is TGTGCCAGCAGTGAAGCAGGCGTTAGTGAAAAACTGTTTTTT. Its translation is CASSEAGVSEKLFF.

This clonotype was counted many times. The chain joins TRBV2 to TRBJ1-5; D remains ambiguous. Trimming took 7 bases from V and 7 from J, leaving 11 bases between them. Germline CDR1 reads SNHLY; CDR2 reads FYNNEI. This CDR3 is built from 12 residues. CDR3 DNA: TGTGCCAGCACCGTTACTGGCCAGCCCCAGCATTTT. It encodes CASTVTGQPQHF.

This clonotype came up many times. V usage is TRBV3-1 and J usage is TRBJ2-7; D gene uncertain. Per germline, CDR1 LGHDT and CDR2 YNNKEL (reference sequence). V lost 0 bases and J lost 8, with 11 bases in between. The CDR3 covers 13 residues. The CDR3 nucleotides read TGTGCCAGCAGCCAAGATGGCGGAGTGAAGCAGTACTTC. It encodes CASSQDGGVKQYF.

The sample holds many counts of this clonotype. This CDR3 is CASSQGLAGGREQYF. In DNA form, the CDR3 reads TGCGCCAGCAGCCAAGGGTTAGCGGGAGGGCGGGAGCAGTACTTC. This chain joins TRBV4-1 and TRBJ2-7, with 11 bases matching TRBD2. V lost 1 base, J lost 7 bases, and 6 bases stayed unmatched. Looked up from germline, CDR1 is MGHRA and CDR2 is YSYEKL. The CDR3 is 15 amino acids.

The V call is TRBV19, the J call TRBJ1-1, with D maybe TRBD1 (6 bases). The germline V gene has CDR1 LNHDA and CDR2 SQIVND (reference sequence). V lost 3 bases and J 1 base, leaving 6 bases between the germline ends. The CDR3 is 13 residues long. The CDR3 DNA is TGTGCCAGTAGTATCAGGGGGAACACTGAAGCTTTCTTT. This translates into CASSIRGNTEAFF.